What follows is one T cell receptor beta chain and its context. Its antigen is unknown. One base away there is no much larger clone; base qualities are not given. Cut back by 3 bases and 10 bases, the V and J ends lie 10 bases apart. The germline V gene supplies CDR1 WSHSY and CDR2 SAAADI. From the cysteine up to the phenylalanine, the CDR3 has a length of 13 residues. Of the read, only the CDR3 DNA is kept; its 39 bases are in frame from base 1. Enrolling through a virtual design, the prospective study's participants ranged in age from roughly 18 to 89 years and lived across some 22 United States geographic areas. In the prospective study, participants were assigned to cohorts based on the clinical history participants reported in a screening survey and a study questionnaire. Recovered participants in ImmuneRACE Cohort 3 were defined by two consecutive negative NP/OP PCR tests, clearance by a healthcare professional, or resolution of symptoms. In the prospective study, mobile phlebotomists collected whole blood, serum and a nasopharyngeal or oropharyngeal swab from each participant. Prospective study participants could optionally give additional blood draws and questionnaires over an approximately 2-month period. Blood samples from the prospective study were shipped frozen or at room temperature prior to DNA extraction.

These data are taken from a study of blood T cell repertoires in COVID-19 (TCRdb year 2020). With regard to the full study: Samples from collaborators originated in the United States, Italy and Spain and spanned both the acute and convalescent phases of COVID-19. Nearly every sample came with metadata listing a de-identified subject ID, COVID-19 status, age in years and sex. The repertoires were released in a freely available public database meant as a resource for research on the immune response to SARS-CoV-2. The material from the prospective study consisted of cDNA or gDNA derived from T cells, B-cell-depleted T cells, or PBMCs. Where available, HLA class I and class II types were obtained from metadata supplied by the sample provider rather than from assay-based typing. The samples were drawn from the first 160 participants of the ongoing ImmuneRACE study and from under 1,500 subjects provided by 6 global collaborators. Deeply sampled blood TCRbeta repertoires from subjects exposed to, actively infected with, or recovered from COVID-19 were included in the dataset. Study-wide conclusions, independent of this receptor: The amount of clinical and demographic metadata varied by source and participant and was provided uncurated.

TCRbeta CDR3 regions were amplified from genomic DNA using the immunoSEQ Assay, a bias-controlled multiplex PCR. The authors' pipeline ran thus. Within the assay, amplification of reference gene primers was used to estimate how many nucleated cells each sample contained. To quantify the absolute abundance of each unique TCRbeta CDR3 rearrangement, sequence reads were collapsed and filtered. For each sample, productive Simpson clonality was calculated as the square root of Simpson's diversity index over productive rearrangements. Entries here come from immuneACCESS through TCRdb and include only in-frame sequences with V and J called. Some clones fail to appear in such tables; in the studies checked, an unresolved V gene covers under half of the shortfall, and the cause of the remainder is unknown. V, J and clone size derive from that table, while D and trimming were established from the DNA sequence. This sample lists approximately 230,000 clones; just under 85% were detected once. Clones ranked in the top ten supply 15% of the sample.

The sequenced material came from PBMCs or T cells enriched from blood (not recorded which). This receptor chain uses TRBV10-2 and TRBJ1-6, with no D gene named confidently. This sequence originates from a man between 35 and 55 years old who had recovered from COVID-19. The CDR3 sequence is CASSDISGSPLHF. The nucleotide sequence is TGCGCCAGCAGTGACATATCTGGCTCACCCCTCCACTTT.